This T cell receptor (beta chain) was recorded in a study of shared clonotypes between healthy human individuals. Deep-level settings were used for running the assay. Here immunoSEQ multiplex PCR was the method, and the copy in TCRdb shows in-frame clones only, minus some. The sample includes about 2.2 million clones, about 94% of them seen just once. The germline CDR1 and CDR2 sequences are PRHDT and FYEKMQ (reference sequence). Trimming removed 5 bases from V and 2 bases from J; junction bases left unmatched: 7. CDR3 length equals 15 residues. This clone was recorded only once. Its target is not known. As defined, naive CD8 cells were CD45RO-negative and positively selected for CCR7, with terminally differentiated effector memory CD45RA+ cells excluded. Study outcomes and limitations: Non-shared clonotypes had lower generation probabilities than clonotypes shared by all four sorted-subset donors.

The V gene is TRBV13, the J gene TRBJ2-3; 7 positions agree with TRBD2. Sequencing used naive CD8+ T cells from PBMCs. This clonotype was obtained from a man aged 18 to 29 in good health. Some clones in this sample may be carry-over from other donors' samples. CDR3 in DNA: TGTGCCAGCAGCGGGGCGGGAGCCGCCACAGATACGCAGTATTTT. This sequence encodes CASSGAGAATDTQYF.